A selection of T cell receptor beta chains follows, all from one sample in a study of T cells in Graves' hyperthyroidism and ophthalmopathy. TCRdb called the multiplex PCR reads again in MiXCR, with one record for every CDR3 protein. This table holds approximately 640,000 distinct CDR3 sequences, roughly 17% found once. Sequenced: blood. The receptors originated from a man aged 45-65 years with Graves' hyperthyroidism. Each CDR3 is given with its conserved first and last residue. A D gene is named only where the DNA matches it firmly. Some rows mark clone size as missing; the rest say once, few, many or name a class of expanded clone.

J gene | V gene | D gene | clone size | CDR3 protein | CDR3 DNA
TRBJ2-2 | TRBV20-1 | TRBD2 | NA | CSAYLAGRLNTGELFF | TGCAGTGCTTATCTAGCGGGAAGGCTGAACACCGGGGAGCTGTTTTTT
TRBJ1-4 | TRBV4-1 | TRBD1 | NA | CASSQGQGAYEKLFF | TGCGCCAGCAGCCAAGGACAGGGGGCATATGAAAAACTGTTTTTT
TRBJ1-2 | TRBV10-3 | TRBD1 | many | CAIGQEPIYGYTF | TGTGCCATCGGACAGGAGCCTATATATGGCTACACCTTC
TRBJ2-2 | TRBV27 | NA | few | CASSLVAITNTGELFF | TGTGCCAGCAGTTTAGTAGCCATAACGAACACCGGGGAGCTGTTTTTT
TRBJ2-7 | TRBV30 | TRBD2 | many | CAWSTSSGRYEQYF | TGTGCCTGGAGTACGTCTAGCGGGAGGTACGAGCAGTACTTC
TRBJ2-3 | TRBV3-1 | TRBD2 | NA | CASSLSGRMGTDTQYF | TGTGCCAGCAGTCTTAGCGGGAGGATGGGCACAGATACGCAGTATTTT
TRBJ1-1 | TRBV7-2 | NA | NA | CASSPDHSAEAFF | TGTGCCAGCAGCCCCGACCATTCTGCTGAAGCTTTCTTT
TRBJ2-1 | TRBV7-2 | NA | many | CASSPQRVSYNEQFF | TGTGCCAGCAGCCCCCAGCGGGTTAGCTACAATGAGCAGTTCTTC
TRBJ2-5 | TRBV2 | NA | many | CASSQQGQETQYF | TGTGCCAGCAGTCAGCAGGGGCAAGAGACCCAGTACTTC
TRBJ2-6 | TRBV6-2/TRBV6-3 | NA | few | CASSYTTRGTGANVLTF | TGTGCCAGCAGTTATACTACCCGGGGGACCGGGGCCAACGTCCTGACTTTC
TRBJ2-7 | TRBV27 | TRBD1 | few | CASSPLTGGYEQYF | TGTGCCAGCAGTCCTTTGACAGGGGGCTACGAGCAGTACTTC
TRBJ1-1 | TRBV6-5 | TRBD1 | once | CASSYSTGGIEAFF | TGTGCCAGCAGTTACTCTACAGGGGGAATTGAAGCTTTCTTT
TRBJ1-1 | TRBV28 | NA | NA | CASGRIMNTEAFF | TGTGCCAGTGGACGGATTATGAACACTGAAGCTTTCTTT
TRBJ1-2 | TRBV4-1 | TRBD1 | few | CASSPTTGNYGYTF | TGTGCCAGCAGCCCGACGACAGGGAACTATGGCTACACCTTC
TRBJ2-7 | TRBV7-3 | NA | many | CASSLTGALSDEQYF | TGTGCCAGCAGCTTAACTGGCGCCCTTAGCGACGAGCAGTACTTC
TRBJ2-7 | TRBV2 | NA | many | CASRLPGGFIYEQYF | TGTGCCAGCAGATTACCAGGGGGGTTTATTTACGAGCAGTACTTC
TRBJ2-3 | TRBV27 | NA | NA | CASSHLGGPTEDTQYF | TGTGCCAGCAGTCATCTTGGCGGACCGACAGAGGATACGCAGTATTTT
TRBJ1-2 | TRBV12-3/TRBV12-4 | NA | NA | CASSRDPLYTF | TGTGCCAGCAGTCGGGACCCCCTCTACACCTTC
TRBJ2-5 | TRBV7-2 | TRBD2 | many | CASSLGWGGQETQYF | TGTGCCAGCAGCTTAGGGTGGGGGGGGCAAGAGACCCAGTACTTC
TRBJ2-3 | TRBV4-1 | TRBD2 | NA | CASSQEAGGRTDTQYF | TGCGCCAGCAGCCAAGAAGCGGGAGGGCGCACAGATACGCAGTATTTT
TRBJ1-3 | TRBV28 | NA | NA | CASSSPLGASSGNTIYF | TGTGCCAGCAGTTCCCCCCTCGGGGCCTCCTCTGGAAACACCATATATTTT
TRBJ2-5 | TRBV10-2 | NA | NA | CASSVGAGGGETQYF | TGCGCCAGCAGCGTGGGGGCAGGCGGCGGAGAGACCCAGTACTTC